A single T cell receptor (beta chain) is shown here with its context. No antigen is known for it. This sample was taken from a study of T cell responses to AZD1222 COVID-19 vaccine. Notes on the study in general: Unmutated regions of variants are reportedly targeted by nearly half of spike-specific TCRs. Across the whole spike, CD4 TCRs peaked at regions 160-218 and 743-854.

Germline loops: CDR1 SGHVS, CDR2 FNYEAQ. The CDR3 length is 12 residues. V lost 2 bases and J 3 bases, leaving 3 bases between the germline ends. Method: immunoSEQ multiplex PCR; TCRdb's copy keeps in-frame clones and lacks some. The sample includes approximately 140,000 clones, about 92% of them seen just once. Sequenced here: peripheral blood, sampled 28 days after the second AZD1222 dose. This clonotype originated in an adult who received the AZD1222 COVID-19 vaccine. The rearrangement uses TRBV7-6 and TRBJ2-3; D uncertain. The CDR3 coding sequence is TGTGCCAGCAGCTTACTGACAGATACGCAGTATTTT. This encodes CASSLLTDTQYF.